This TCR beta chain was obtained from a study of cytotoxic CD8 clonotypes in ibrutinib-treated CLL. Study-wide background: The patients, under 13 relapsed/refractory and approximately 16 treatment-naive, included about 18 who were IGHV unmutated. Overall, approximately 25 responses were partial and 2 complete; following median roughly six years, 14 patients stayed remitted and 12 progressed.

Trimming took 7 bases from V and 2 from J; bases not matched to a gene: 1. The CDR3 spans 13 residues. Germline V CDR1 and CDR2: MDHEN, SYDVKM. Sequencing was designed to attain a depth spanning 1 in 200,000 to 1 in 1 million T cells. Assay used: immunoSEQ multiplex PCR; TCRdb lists only in-frame clones, some missing. The sample consists of about 140,000 clones, 75% to 80% of them appearing once. This rearrangement joins TRBV28 to TRBJ2-7; 11 bases fit TRBD1. The input for sequencing was PBMCs, taken after 24 months of ibrutinib treatment. This TCR derives from a human donor with chronic lymphocytic leukemia. The CDR3 here is CASMDRGPYEQYF. In nucleotides, the CDR3 is TGTGCCAGCATGGACAGGGGGCCCTACGAGCAGTACTTC.